Listed below are T cell receptor beta chains from one sample, sequenced in a study of beta chain features in type 1 diabetes. Libraries were prepared by immunoSEQ multiplex PCR; TCRdb keeps only in-frame clonotypes and omits some of them. The sample includes 300,000 to 350,000 clones, roughly 14% of them seen just once. Sequencing input: naive CD4+ T cells from blood. All receptors come from a woman aged 18-29 years with type 1 diabetes. Both conserved end residues are part of each CDR3. The D gene is left open where the match is weak. Size values are once, few and many counts, or a class for expanded clones, and some rows have none.

TRBD2	TRBV7-2	TRBJ2-7	few	TGTGCCAGCAGCTTAATTTGGCGGGAGCGAAACTACGAGCAGTACTTC	CASSLIWRERNYEQYF
TRBD2	TRBV19	TRBJ2-6	.	TGTGCCAGTTCCCCCCTAACTAGCGGGAGGGATCGCGGGGCCAACGTCCTGACTTTC	CASSPLTSGRDRGANVLTF
.	TRBV11-2	TRBJ1-1	.	TGTGCCAGCAGCTTACGGTTGAGTACTGAAGCTTTCTTT	CASSLRLSTEAFF
TRBD2	TRBV5-4	TRBJ2-5	.	TGTGCCAGCAGCCGGGGGGGCGGGCGGTACCAAGAGACCCAGTACTTC	CASSRGGGRYQETQYF
TRBD1	TRBV10-3	TRBJ1-5	.	TGTGCCATCAGTAATAACAGGGGAATTCAGCCCCAGCATTTT	CAISNNRGIQPQHF
TRBD1	TRBV7-2	TRBJ1-4	few	TGTGCCAGCAGCCGGGACAGGGCTGAAAAACTGTTTTTT	CASSRDRAEKLFF
.	TRBV30	TRBJ1-5	few	TGTGCCTGGAGTGCCGGGCCTAGCCGAGATAGCAATCAGCCCCAGCATTTT	CAWSAGPSRDSNQPQHF
.	TRBV4-2	TRBJ2-7	few	TGTGCCAGCAGCCAAGGGTACGCCGCCCCCAGTAACTTC	CASSQGYAAPSNF
.	TRBV10-3	TRBJ2-3	.	TGTGCCATCAATCGGGGGGCCGGCACAGATACGCAGTATTTT	CAINRGAGTDTQYF
.	TRBV7-9	TRBJ1-1	few	TGTGCCAGCAGAAGGACGGGGGAGAACACTGAAGCTTTCTTT	CASRRTGENTEAFF
.	TRBV10-3	TRBJ2-7	few	TGTGCCATCAGTGAGGGGGCAGGCTCCTACGAGCAGTACTTC	CAISEGAGSYEQYF
TRBD1	TRBV29-1	TRBJ1-1	.	TGCAGCGTTGGGTTGACAGGGGGAACTGAAGCTTTCTTT	CSVGLTGGTEAFF
.	TRBV7-2	TRBJ2-3	.	TGTGCCAGCAGACTGGCAGATACGCAGTATTTT	CASRLADTQYF
.	TRBV7-2	TRBJ2-5	.	TGTGCCAGCAGCCCCCGGGTAGCGGTGTACCAAGAGACCCAGTACTTC	CASSPRVAVYQETQYF
TRBD2	TRBV6-5	TRBJ2-1	.	TGTGCCAGCGCCCCGTCGGGACTAGTAATGTATGAGCAGTTCTTC	CASAPSGLVMYEQFF
TRBD1	TRBV27	TRBJ1-1	few	TGTGCCAGCAGCAACTTCGGGACAGGGGTGGTGAACACTGAAGCTTTCTTT	CASSNFGTGVVNTEAFF
TRBD1	TRBV2	TRBJ2-1	.	TGTGCCAGCAGCGCCGGGACAGGATACAATGAGCAGTTCTTC	CASSAGTGYNEQFF
TRBD1	TRBV2	TRBJ1-1	.	TGTGCCAGCAAGTACAGGGGGCTTGAGGGCACTGAAGCTTTCTTT	CASKYRGLEGTEAFF
.	TRBV28	TRBJ1-2	.	TGTGCCAGCAGTTTGGGTAGGGGGGGACGCCACTATGGCTACACCTTC	CASSLGRGGRHYGYTF
.	TRBV4-3	TRBJ2-4	.	TGCGCCAGCAGCCAAGAGGGTCGGACAGAAGCCAAAAACATTCAGTACTTC	CASSQEGRTEAKNIQYF
.	TRBV5-1	TRBJ2-7	.	TGCGCCAGCAGCTTGAGGAGGTTGGACGAGCAGTACTTC	CASSLRRLDEQYF
.	TRBV4-1	TRBJ2-3	.	TGCGCCAGCAGCCAATTCCAGGGGAATCGGGGCACAGATACGCAGTATTTT	CASSQFQGNRGTDTQYF